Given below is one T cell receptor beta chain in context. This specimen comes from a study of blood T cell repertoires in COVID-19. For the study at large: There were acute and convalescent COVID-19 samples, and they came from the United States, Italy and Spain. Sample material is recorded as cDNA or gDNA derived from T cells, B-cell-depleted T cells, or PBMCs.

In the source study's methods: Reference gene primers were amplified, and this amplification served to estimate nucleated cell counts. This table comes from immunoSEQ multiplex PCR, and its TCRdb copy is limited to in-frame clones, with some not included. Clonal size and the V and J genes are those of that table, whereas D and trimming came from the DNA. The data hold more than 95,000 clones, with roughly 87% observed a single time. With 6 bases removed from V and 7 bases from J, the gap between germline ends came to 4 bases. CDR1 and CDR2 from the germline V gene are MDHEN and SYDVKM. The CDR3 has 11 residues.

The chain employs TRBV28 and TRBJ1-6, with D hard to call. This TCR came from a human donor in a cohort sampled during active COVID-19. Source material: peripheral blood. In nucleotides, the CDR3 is TGTGCCAGCAGCGTAAATTCACCCCTCCACTTT. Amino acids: CASSVNSPLHF.